The 27 T cell receptor beta chains listed next were all sequenced from one sample in a study of blood T cells in healthy people across ages. Through a sample-barcoded 5' primer and a J-beta primer mix, a second PCR was run for roughly 7 to 12 cycles. Each CDR3 protein is one row after TCRdb ran MiXCR on the 5' RACE reads. This table has roughly 700,000 distinct CDR3 sequences, around 25% appearing once. These data were also reused for a study on T cells of mothers and their children.

Sequenced: blood. The receptors stem from a boy younger than 18 in good health.

This clonotype appeared many times. The J gene is TRBJ2-1, the V gene TRBV28; D gene ambiguous. Trimming stripped 6 bases from V and 5 bases from J, with 14 bases between. Germline-derived CDR1 and CDR2 are MDHEN and SYDVKM. CDR3 length: 14 amino acids. As DNA, the CDR3 is TGTGCCAGCAGCCTTTCGGCAGGCAACAATGAGCAGTTCTTC. Amino acids: CASSLSAGNNEQFF. The entire variable domain, with the rest obtained from reference TRBV28 and TRBJ2-1, is as follows: DVKVTQSSRYLVKRTGEKVFLECVQDMDHENMFWYRQDPGLGLRLIYFSYDVKMKEKGDIPEGYSVSREKKERFSLILESASTNQTSMYLCASSLSAGNNEQFFGPGTRLTVL.

This sequence joins TRBV20-1 and TRBJ2-3, with D uncertain. This CDR3 contains 11 residues. Between the trimmed V and J ends, which lost 8 bases and 3 bases, there was a span of 9 bases. Germline assignment: CDR1 DFQATT and CDR2 SNEGSKA (reference sequence). The CDR3 loop is CSSQLTDTQYF. Here the CDR3 DNA reads TGCAGTTCCCAGTTGACAGATACGCAGTATTTT.

The chain is built from TRBV7-8 and TRBJ1-2; possibly TRBD1 for D (5 bases). CDR3 size: 15 residues. The V and J ends lost 5 bases and 0 bases respectively, with 13 bases between them. Germline V gene data show CDR1 as SGHVS and CDR2 as FQNEAQ. The CDR3 reads CASSTRDRPNYGYTF. The CDR3, as DNA: TGTGCCAGCAGCACTCGGGACCGACCTAACTATGGCTACACCTTC.

This sequence joins TRBV7-8 and TRBJ2-7, with D possibly being TRBD1 or TRBD2 (5 bases each). This CDR3 has 12 residues. Germline assignment: CDR1 SGHVS and CDR2 FQNEAQ. V was cut by 3 bases and J by 6 bases, with 9 bases left in between. Here the CDR3 DNA reads TGTGCCAGCAGCTTTGACGGGGCCGAGCAGTACTTC. The encoded protein is CASSFDGAEQYF.

This chain connects TRBV12-3 or TRBV12-4 to TRBJ1-4, with D uncertain. V dropped 6 bases and J dropped 6 bases, with 20 bases sitting between them. The CDR3 is 16 amino acids. As DNA, the CDR3 is TGTGCCAGCAGCCAAGGACGGGAACTCTTCTATGAAAAACTGTTTTTT. Amino acid sequence: CASSQGRELFYEKLFF.

With respect to this clonotype: The germline gene is not matched at one end of the junction; a read error may be the cause. This rearrangement joins TRBV6-6 to TRBJ1-1; D is undetermined. Germline CDR1 and CDR2: MNHNY and SVGAGI (reference sequence). The CDR3 covers 13 residues. The DNA for the CDR3 is TGTGCCAGCAGTTTTAATCTCTCCCCTGAAGCCTTCTTT. This translates into CASSFNLSPEAFF.

In DNA form, the CDR3 reads TGTGCCAGCACTTGGGCAGCCCAAGAGACCCAGTACTTC. Protein sequence: CASTWAAQETQYF. The chain links TRBV6-1 to TRBJ2-5; D is unresolved. V was shortened by 7 bases and J by 1 base, with 10 bases between the two germline ends. The CDR3 runs 13 residues. Per the germline V gene, CDR1 is MNHNS and CDR2 is SASEGT.

This CDR3 is CATSRSRGNTDTQYF. The CDR3 nucleotides read TGTGCCACCAGCAGATCCCGGGGAAACACAGATACGCAGTATTTT. This chain uses TRBV15 with TRBJ2-3; weak D call: TRBD2 (5 bases). Germline V gene lookup returns CDR1 LNHNV and CDR2 YYDKDF (reference sequence). V lost 2 bases and J 2 bases, leaving 11 bases between the germline ends. The length of the CDR3 is 15 residues. The whole variable domain, remainder taken from reference TRBV15 and TRBJ2-3, is DAMVIQNPRYQVTQFGKPVTLSCSQTLNHNVMYWYQQKSSQAPKLLFHYYDKDFNNEADTPDNFQSRRPNTSFCFLDIRSPGLGDTAMYLCATSRSRGNTDTQYFGPGTRLTVL.

V usage is TRBV3-1 and J usage is TRBJ1-4; D is ambiguous. CDR1 is LGHDT, CDR2 YNNKEL, per germline (reference sequence). Trimming removed 0 bases at V and 0 bases at J, with 14 bases between. This CDR3 has 18 residues. As DNA, the CDR3 is TGTGCCAGCAGCCAAGATTGGGTAGGGAGTGCAACTAATGAAAAACTGTTTTTT. This codes for CASSQDWVGSATNEKLFF.

V usage is TRBV15 and J usage is TRBJ1-1; D is perhaps TRBD1 (6 bases). Germline lookup yields CDR1 LNHNV and CDR2 YYDKDF (reference sequence). The CDR3 runs 15 residues. The V end was cut by 5 bases, the J end by 0 bases, with 13 bases between. CDR3 region: CATSGGGRVNTEAFF. CDR3 DNA sequence: TGTGCCACCAGCGGAGGGGGACGGGTGAACACTGAAGCTTTCTTT.

This clonotype was picked up one time. The chain uses TRBV24-1 and TRBJ1-6, with TRBD1 matching over 9 bases. CDR3 size: 15 residues. V lost 6 bases and J lost 9; bases outside the gene matches: 8. From germline, CDR1 is KGHDR and CDR2 SFDVKD. CDR3 residues: CATSSGTGKSSPLHF. Written as DNA, the CDR3 is TGTGCCACCAGTTCCGGGACAGGGAAATCTTCACCCCTCCACTTT.

There are a few counts of this clonotype. The chain carries TRBV21-1 and TRBJ1-2; the D call in the table, TRBD1, was not verified against the DNA. TRBV21-1 is noted as a pseudogene. The CDR3 covers 14 residues. CDR3 protein: CASSNTGTAYGYTF. In DNA, the CDR3 is TGTGCCAGCAGCAACACCGGGACAGCTTATGGCTACACCTTC.

The V and J genes are TRBV2 and TRBJ2-5, with TRBD2 matching over 9 bases. CDR3 length: 15 residues. The junction had 5 bases not matched to a gene; V was cut back by 5 bases and J by 1 base. CDR1 is SNHLY, CDR2 FYNNEI, per germline. CDR3 in DNA: TGTGCCAGCAGTTCCGGGACTAGCAGCCAAGAGACCCAGTACTTC. It translates to CASSSGTSSQETQYF.

This clonotype was seen more than once but under ten times. The chain recombines TRBV7-9 with TRBJ2-5; D is undetermined. V was cut by 3 bases and J by 7 bases, with 9 bases left in between. This CDR3 comprises 12 residues. Germline CDR1 and CDR2: SEHNR and FQNEAQ (reference sequence). CDR3 sequence reads: CASSLGSATQYF. CDR3 nucleotides: TGTGCCAGCAGCTTGGGGTCAGCGACCCAGTACTTC.

This chain uses TRBV12-3 or TRBV12-4 with TRBJ2-5; D is perhaps TRBD1 or TRBD2 (5 bases each). The assigned J gene may be wrong: the sequence end matches TRBJ2-7 better. The CDR3 runs to 13 residues. In nucleotides, the CDR3 is TGTGCCATCGGGGCCCAGGGCGCCTACGAGCAGTACTTC. Translation gives CAIGAQGAYEQYF.

The chain is built from TRBV6-2 or TRBV6-3 and TRBJ1-2, with 10 nucleotides matching TRBD1. The V gene's germline CDR1 is MNHEY and CDR2 SVGEGT. The CDR3 length is 14 residues. The V segment lost 5 bases and the J segment 6 bases; nucleotides outside the gene matches: 6. The DNA for the CDR3 is TGTGCCAGCAGTCGACAGGGGGCAGGGAATGGCTACACCTTC. Encoded protein: CASSRQGAGNGYTF.

This chain connects TRBV20-1 to TRBJ1-6; TRBD1 is a possible D gene (6 bases). V was cut by 3 bases and J by 1 base, with 10 bases left in between. CDR3 size: 15 residues. Germline CDR1 reads DFQATT; CDR2 reads SNEGSKA (reference sequence). CDR3 sequence: CSASGGGSYNSPLHF. The CDR3, as DNA: TGCAGTGCTAGTGGAGGGGGATCCTATAATTCACCCCTCCACTTT.

The chain's CDR3 is CASDASSYNSPLHF. CDR3 in DNA: TGTGCCAGCGATGCGAGCTCCTATAATTCACCCCTCCACTTT. The chain is built from TRBV2 and TRBJ1-6; unclear D gene. V was clipped by 8 bases and J by 0 bases, with 8 bases between them. CDR3 length: 14 amino acids. Germline V gives CDR1 SNHLY, CDR2 FYNNEI. The full variable domain, its missing parts supplied by reference TRBV2 and TRBJ1-6, is EPEVTQTPSHQVTQMGQEVILRCVPISNHLYFYWYRQILGQKVEFLVSFYNNEISEKSEIFDDQFSVERPDGSNFTLKIRSTKLEDSAMYFCASDASSYNSPLHFGNGTRLTVT.

The chain recombines TRBV27 with TRBJ2-2, with 10 bases fitting TRBD2. V lost 1 base to trimming and J lost 1 base; unmatched junction nucleotides: 12. This CDR3 is 20 amino acids long. Looked up from germline, CDR1 is MNHEY and CDR2 is SMNVEV (reference sequence). The DNA for the CDR3 is TGTGCCAGCAGTTTATACCCTAGCGGGAGATCTAGAGGGAACACCGGGGAGCTGTTTTTT. This translates into CASSLYPSGRSRGNTGELFF.

This chain links TRBV11-2 with TRBJ1-2; D is ambiguous. CDR3 length: 14 residues. V lost 5 bases and J lost 4, with 14 bases in between. Germline lookup yields CDR1 SGHAT and CDR2 FQNNGV. The CDR3 region has the DNA TGTGCCAGCAGCCCCTATGGGTACCCCTATGGCTACACCTTC. Translation: CASSPYGYPYGYTF. Together with reference TRBV11-2 and TRBJ1-2, the CDR3 gives the full variable domain: EAGVAQSPRYKIIEKRQSVAFWCNPISGHATLYWYQQILGQGPKLLIQFQNNGVVDDSQLPKDRFSAERLKGVDSTLKIQPAKLEDSAVYLCASSPYGYPYGYTFGSGTRLTVV.

This chain connects TRBV6-1 to TRBJ2-5; 9 nucleotides match TRBD2. The DNA end lines up better with TRBJ2-7; the J call may be wrong. Germline CDR1 reads MNHNS; CDR2 reads SASEGT. The CDR3 extends over 15 amino acids. CDR3 in amino acids: CASSLLSGGKNEQYF. CDR3 bases: TGTGCCAGCAGTCTTCTTAGCGGGGGTAAGAACGAGCAGTACTTC.

This clonotype was seen a handful of times. This rearrangement joins TRBV14 to TRBJ1-1, with D tentatively TRBD1 (5 bases). Germline V gene lookup returns CDR1 SGHDN and CDR2 FVKESK. V was pared by 0 bases and J by 1 base, with 9 bases between. The CDR3 has 15 residues. In nucleotides, the CDR3 is TGTGCCAGCAGCCAAGACGGCGGGACGAACACTGAAGCTTTCTTT. This gives the protein CASSQDGGTNTEAFF.

This clonotype came up a few times. One junction end does not reproduce the germline sequence, and a read error may be involved. This chain connects TRBV7-7 to TRBJ2-3, with a tentative D call TRBD2 (6 bases). This CDR3 comprises 15 residues. Germline V lookup: CDR1 SSHAT, CDR2 FNYEAQ (reference sequence). The CDR3 protein is CASSLGGGATDTQYF. The CDR3 nucleotides are TGTGCTAGCAGCTTAGGAGGAGGGGCCACAGATACGCAGTATTTT.

This clonotype was observed a handful of times. The chain has TRBV12-3 or TRBV12-4 and TRBJ2-3; tentative D call: TRBD2 (6 bases). V was cut by 3 bases and J by 1 base, with 23 bases left in between. CDR3 size: 19 residues. CDR3 amino acids: CASSFRLADSGIGTDTQYF. CDR3 nucleotides: TGTGCCAGCAGTTTTAGGTTAGCGGACTCAGGGATTGGCACAGATACGCAGTATTTT.

The table lists this clonotype with a few counts. The chain is built from TRBV12-3 or TRBV12-4 and TRBJ2-7, with no clear D. The V and J ends lost 4 bases and 2 bases respectively, with 12 bases between them. The CDR3 is 14 residues long. CDR3 bases: TGTGCCAGCAGTTGGGATCTCGGAACCTACGAGCAGTACTTC. Translating gives CASSWDLGTYEQYF.

Written as DNA, the CDR3 is TGTGCCAGCAGGTCAAGAGGATCCCTATCCTACAATGAGCAGTTCTTC. Its protein product is CASRSRGSLSYNEQFF. The gene calls are TRBV7-2 and TRBJ2-1; D is undetermined. The CDR3 runs 16 residues. CDR1 SGHTA and CDR2 FQGNSA come from the germline V gene. The germline V and J ends were trimmed by 6 bases and 1 base, with 16 bases remaining between them.

This clonotype showed up just a few times. The CDR3: CSVLRTGGSGYTF. CDR3 in DNA: TGCAGCGTCTTAAGGACAGGGGGCTCGGGCTACACCTTC. The chain joins TRBV29-1 to TRBJ1-2; TRBD1 matches at 11 bases. The CDR3 runs to 13 residues. Germline CDR1 and CDR2: SQVTM and ANQGSEA. The J segment lost 8 bases and the V segment lost 6 bases, leaving 8 bases of the junction unmatched. The whole variable domain, remainder taken from reference TRBV29-1 and TRBJ1-2, is SAVISQKPSRDICQRGTSLTIQCQVDSQVTMMFWYRQQPGQSLTLIATANQGSEATYESGFVIDKFPISRPNLTFSTLTVSNMSPEDSSIYLCSVLRTGGSGYTFGSGTRLTVV.